Presented here are 30 T cell receptor beta chains from one specimen sequenced in a study of blood T cell repertoires in COVID-19. Some clones are missing from TCRdb's copy, which holds only in-frame ones; the method was immunoSEQ multiplex PCR. The sample carries a few hundred thousand clones, approximately 90% recorded once. The sequenced material came from PBMCs or T cells enriched from blood (not recorded which). The receptors come from a woman between 40 and 55 years old who had recovered from COVID-19.

The genes are TRBV27 and TRBJ1-1; D perhaps matches TRBD1 (6 bases). CDR1 is MNHEY and CDR2 is SMNVEV in the germline V gene (reference sequence). The CDR3 spans 20 residues. Trimming cost V 7 bases and J 1 base, with 31 bases left between them. CDR3 sequence reads: CASIPLLPRADSTSNTEAFF. The CDR3 nucleotides read TGTGCCAGCATCCCCCTACTGCCGAGGGCGGACAGTACTTCGAACACTGAAGCTTTCTTT.

This clone has only a few counts. The chain combines TRBV9 with TRBJ1-3; the match to TRBD1 covers 7 bases. The CDR3 sequence is 15 residues long. Trimming took 4 bases from V and 2 from J; bases not matched to a gene: 6. Germline loops: CDR1 SGDLS, CDR2 YYNGEE. The CDR3, as DNA: TGTGCCAGCAGCCTCACAGGGGCGGCTGGAAACACCATATATTTT. It codes for CASSLTGAAGNTIYF.

This clone was observed once. The chain employs TRBV27 and TRBJ1-5; D uncertain. Germline V gene data show CDR1 as MNHEY and CDR2 as SMNVEV (reference sequence). The V end was cut by 0 bases, the J end by 1 base, with 13 bases between. The length of the CDR3 is 17 residues. As DNA, the CDR3 is TGTGCCAGCAGTTTATCGGGGTACGCGGGGAGCAATCAGCCCCAGCATTTT. Translating gives CASSLSGYAGSNQPQHF.

This rearrangement joins TRBV5-4 to TRBJ2-1, with TRBD1 matching over 9 bases. V lost 1 base to trimming and J lost 4 bases; unmatched junction nucleotides: 3. In germline, CDR1 is SGHNT, CDR2 YYREEE (reference sequence). The CDR3 sequence is 15 residues long. The CDR3 coding sequence is TGTGCCAGCAGCTTGCGGACAGGGGAATACAATGAGCAGTTCTTC. Translated: CASSLRTGEYNEQFF.

The V gene is TRBV12-3 or TRBV12-4, the J gene TRBJ1-2; TRBD1 matches at 7 bases. The CDR3 has 11 amino acids. The ends lost 7 bases at V and 8 bases at J; junction bases unmatched: 4. The CDR3 region is CASKGAGGYTF. CDR3 coding DNA: TGTGCCAGCAAGGGGGCCGGAGGCTACACCTTC.

This clone showed up just a few times. The V and J genes are TRBV18 and TRBJ1-2; D possibly corresponds to TRBD1 (6 bases). Germline V lookup: CDR1 KGHSH, CDR2 LQKENI. This CDR3 comprises 15 residues. V lost 3 bases to trimming and J lost 3 bases, with 14 bases between them. DNA of the CDR3: TGTGCCAGCTCACCGGGCCCACAGGGAGACTATGGCTACACCTTC. This codes for CASSPGPQGDYGYTF.

The chain is built from TRBV6-5 and TRBJ1-4; D might be TRBD1 (5 bases). Trimming cost V 0 bases and J 8 bases, with 10 bases left between them. This CDR3 is built from 14 residues. CDR1 is MNHEY and CDR2 is SVGAGI in the germline V gene. The CDR3 region has the DNA TGTGCCAGCAGTTACTCGCCAGGGAGGGAAAAACTGTTTTTT. Amino acids: CASSYSPGREKLFF.

V gene TRBV6-1 combines with J gene TRBJ2-7; D might be TRBD1 (5 bases). Germline loops: CDR1 MNHNS, CDR2 SASEGT. This CDR3 region has 12 residues. The V and J ends lost 3 bases and 3 bases respectively, with 6 bases between them. CDR3 DNA sequence: TGTGCCAGCAGTGAGCAGGGCTACGAGCAGTACTTC. Translating it yields CASSEQGYEQYF.

The V gene is TRBV2, the J gene TRBJ1-5; weak D call: TRBD1 (6 bases). The CDR3 sequence is 14 residues long. Trimming took off 6 bases at V and 4 bases at J, with 13 bases between the two ends. Per germline, CDR1 SNHLY and CDR2 FYNNEI. In nucleotides, the CDR3 is TGTGCCAGCAGGAAACCGGGACAAAATCAGCCCCAGCATTTT. It is translated as CASRKPGQNQPQHF.

This clone appeared a few times. V gene TRBV3-1 (or the pseudogene TRBV3-2) combines with J gene TRBJ1-3; tentatively, D is TRBD1 (6 bases). Germline lookup yields CDR1 LGHDT and CDR2 YNNKEL (reference sequence). The CDR3 has 15 residues. Trimming pared 5 bases from V and 2 bases from J, leaving 13 bases between. CDR3 DNA: TGTGCCAGCAGCAAGGGGGTTCTCACTGGAAACACCATATATTTT. Translating gives CASSKGVLTGNTIYF.

This clone showed up just once. The rearrangement uses TRBV30 and TRBJ1-1, with D possibly being TRBD1 (5 bases). The CDR3 has 14 residues. Germline lookup yields CDR1 GTSNPN and CDR2 SVGIG (reference sequence). V lost 2 bases and J lost 4, with 14 bases in between. The CDR3 sequence: CAWSIGGFGTEAFF. CDR3 nucleotide sequence: TGTGCCTGGAGTATCGGGGGTTTCGGCACTGAAGCTTTCTTT.

The V and J genes are TRBV12-2 and TRBJ1-1. TRBV12-2 corresponds to a pseudogene. This CDR3 contains 16 residues. CDR3 nucleotides: TGTGCAAGTCGCCCCGAAGGGGGAGGGATGAACACTGAAGCTTTCTTT. It encodes CASRPEGGGMNTEAFF.

This sequence joins TRBV2 and TRBJ2-2; unclear D gene. V was trimmed by 7 bases and J by 1 base, leaving 10 bases between them. Germline-derived CDR1 and CDR2 are SNHLY and FYNNEI. This CDR3 has 14 amino acids. The CDR3 bases are TGTGCCAGCACTCTTAGAGGGAACACCGGGGAGCTGTTTTTT. Translation: CASTLRGNTGELFF.

The chain uses TRBV10-3 and TRBJ1-4, with 8 nucleotides matching TRBD1. Germline CDR1 and CDR2: ENHRY and SYGVKD. Unmatched junction bases numbered 5, after V lost 7 bases and J lost 7 bases. The CDR3 length is 13 residues. The CDR3 loop is CAITAGGFEKLFF. CDR3 sequence (DNA): TGTGCCATCACTGCAGGGGGCTTTGAAAAACTGTTTTTT.

The chain employs TRBV10-3 and TRBJ2-1; 13 nucleotides agree with TRBD2. The ends lost 1 base at V and 8 bases at J; junction bases unmatched: 11. CDR3 length: 18 residues. CDR1 and CDR2 (germline): ENHRY, SYGVKD. The CDR3 bases are TGTGCCATCAGTGAGTTCTCACTAGCGGGAGGGTCTCGGGATGAGCAGTTCTTC. Translating gives CAISEFSLAGGSRDEQFF.

The chain employs TRBV7-9 and TRBJ2-5; perhaps TRBD1 as D (6 bases). The CDR3 runs 12 residues. V gave up 5 bases and J gave up 4 bases, with 8 bases separating them. CDR1 and CDR2 from the germline V gene are SEHNR and FQNEAQ (reference sequence). Written as DNA, the CDR3 is TGTGCCAGCAGCCGGACAGTAGAGACCCAGTACTTC. Translating gives CASSRTVETQYF.

V is TRBV5-1 and J is TRBJ1-3; D is possibly TRBD1 (6 bases). Looked up from germline, CDR1 is SGHRS and CDR2 is YFSETQ. The CDR3 runs to 14 residues. V was shortened by 0 bases and J by 4 bases, with 8 bases between the two germline ends. The CDR3 spells CASSLEQGGNTIYF. The CDR3 region has the DNA TGCGCCAGCAGCTTGGAACAGGGAGGAAACACCATATATTTT.

This chain joins TRBV25-1 and TRBJ1-1, with 7 bases fitting TRBD1. The CDR3 covers 15 residues. Trimming cost V 5 bases and J 0 bases; bases outside gene matches: 6. CDR1 is MGHDK and CDR2 is SYGVNS in the germline V gene. CDR3 amino acids: CASSTPGGMNTEAFF. The CDR3 nucleotides read TGTGCCAGCAGTACCCCAGGGGGTATGAACACTGAAGCTTTCTTT.

Only a few counts were recorded for this clone. The chain uses TRBV19 and TRBJ1-3; weak D call: TRBD1 (6 bases). Per the germline V gene, CDR1 is LNHDA and CDR2 is SQIVND (reference sequence). The CDR3 contains 12 residues. The CDR3 DNA follows: TGTGCTACTAAGGGGGTACTGGGCACCATATATTTT. Amino acid sequence: CATKGVLGTIYF.

V usage is TRBV7-2 and J usage is TRBJ1-5, with a possible D match to TRBD1 (5 bases). The CDR3 runs 15 residues. Germline V lookup: CDR1 SGHTA, CDR2 FQGNSA. The V end was cut by 3 bases, the J end by 4 bases, with 13 bases between. The chain's CDR3 is CASSLGVGGNQPQHF. The CDR3 DNA sequence: TGTGCCAGCAGCTTGGGTGTGGGGGGTAATCAGCCCCAGCATTTT.

This sequence joins TRBV27 and TRBJ1-2, with D perhaps matching TRBD1 (6 bases). This CDR3 region has 16 residues. The V gene's germline CDR1 is MNHEY and CDR2 SMNVEV (reference sequence). Trimming left V 4 bases short and J 0 bases short, with 15 bases between. CDR3 sequence (DNA): TGTGCCAGCAGTTATACAAACAGGGTTGCTAACTATGGCTACACCTTC. This sequence encodes CASSYTNRVANYGYTF.

The CDR3 DNA sequence: TGCGCCAGCAGCCAAGATCGATGGGACAGAAATCAGCCCCAGCATTTT. As protein: CASSQDRWDRNQPQHF. The chain uses TRBV4-3 and TRBJ1-5, with 7 bases lining up with TRBD1. The CDR3 consists of 16 residues. Germline V lookup: CDR1 LGHNA, CDR2 YSLEER. V shed 0 bases, J shed 4 bases, and the junction held 6 bases outside the gene matches.

The chain links TRBV21-1 to TRBJ2-7; the table gives TRBD1 as D, unverified against the DNA. TRBV21-1 is a recognized pseudogene. The CDR3 has 16 residues. CDR3 bases: TGTGCCAGCAGCACAACCCCGAGACAGGGGGTACACGAGCAGTACTTC. Amino acids: CASSTTPRQGVHEQYF.

The genes are TRBV7-6 and TRBJ1-1; TRBD1 might be the D (5 bases). Trimming stripped 5 bases from V and 1 base from J, with 14 bases between. The CDR3 totals 15 residues. Germline-derived CDR1 and CDR2 are SGHVS and FNYEAQ. The CDR3 DNA is TGTGCCAGCAGCCTAACTTACGGGGGGAACACTGAAGCTTTCTTT. This translates into CASSLTYGGNTEAFF.

V usage is TRBV11-2 and J usage is TRBJ1-1; 7 bases fit TRBD1. The length of the CDR3 is 14 residues. Trimming at V came to 5 bases and at J to 1 base, leaving 4 bases not matched to a gene. CDR1 is SGHAT, CDR2 FQNNGV, per germline. In DNA, the CDR3 is TGTGCCAGCAGCGACAGACAGGGGAACACTGAAGCTTTCTTT. Its translation is CASSDRQGNTEAFF.

The gene calls are TRBV5-8 and TRBJ1-5; TRBD1 agrees at 9 bases. The CDR3 is 14 residues long. After removal of 8 bases from V and 0 bases from J, the junction contained 3 bases not matched to a gene. Germline V lookup: CDR1 SGHTS, CDR2 YDEGEE. This CDR3 reads CASGQGNSNQPQHF. Written as DNA, the CDR3 is TGTGCCAGTGGACAGGGGAATAGCAATCAGCCCCAGCATTTT.

V gene TRBV19 combines with J gene TRBJ1-1; D gene unclear. The CDR3 is made up of 13 amino acids. Germline assignment: CDR1 LNHDA and CDR2 SQIVND (reference sequence). Trimming took off 0 bases at V and 6 bases at J, with 8 bases between the two ends. The CDR3: CASSIDLSPEAFF. In DNA, the CDR3 is TGTGCCAGTAGTATAGATCTATCACCTGAAGCTTTCTTT.

This chain's CDR3 is CASSLGGGHGELFF. Here the CDR3 DNA reads TGTGCCAGCAGCTTAGGAGGGGGCCACGGGGAGCTGTTTTTT. The chain couples TRBV13 to TRBJ2-2; 7 bases line up with TRBD1. The CDR3 contains 14 residues. V shed 0 bases and J 7 bases; nucleotides not matched to a gene: 2. The germline CDR1 and CDR2 sequences are PRHDT and FYEKMQ (reference sequence).

This chain uses TRBV11-2 with TRBJ2-1, with no clear D. CDR1 SGHAT and CDR2 FQNNGV come from the germline V gene. V lost 4 bases and J 0 bases, leaving 7 bases between the germline ends. The CDR3 covers 14 residues. The CDR3 spells CASSSEHSYNEQFF. CDR3 DNA sequence: TGTGCCAGCAGCTCCGAGCACTCCTACAATGAGCAGTTCTTC.

This chain uses TRBV30 with TRBJ2-3; 8 nucleotides align to TRBD2. Germline V gene data show CDR1 as GTSNPN and CDR2 as SVGIG (reference sequence). The CDR3 loop spans 16 amino acids. V dropped 3 bases and J dropped 3; count of bases not matched to a gene: 11. CDR3 region: CAWRRGKRESTDTQYF. The CDR3 coding sequence is TGTGCCTGGAGGAGGGGAAAGCGGGAGTCAACAGATACGCAGTATTTT.